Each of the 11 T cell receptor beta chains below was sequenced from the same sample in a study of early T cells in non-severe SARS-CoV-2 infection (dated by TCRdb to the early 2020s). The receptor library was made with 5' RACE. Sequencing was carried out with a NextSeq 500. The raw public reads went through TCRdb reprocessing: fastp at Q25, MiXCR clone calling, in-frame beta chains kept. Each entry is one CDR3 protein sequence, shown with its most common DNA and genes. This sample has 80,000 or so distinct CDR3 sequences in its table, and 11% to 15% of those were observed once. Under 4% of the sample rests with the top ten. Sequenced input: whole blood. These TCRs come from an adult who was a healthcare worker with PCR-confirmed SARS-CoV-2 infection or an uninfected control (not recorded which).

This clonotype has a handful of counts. The CDR3 bases are TGCAGTGCTCGGGACAACACCTACGAGCAGTACTTC. Protein sequence: CSARDNTYEQYF. V is TRBV20-1 and J is TRBJ2-7; TRBD1 is a possible D gene (6 bases). This CDR3 is 12 amino acids long. CDR1 and CDR2 (germline): DFQATT, SNEGSKA (reference sequence). V was clipped by 5 bases and J by 2 bases, with 10 bases between them.

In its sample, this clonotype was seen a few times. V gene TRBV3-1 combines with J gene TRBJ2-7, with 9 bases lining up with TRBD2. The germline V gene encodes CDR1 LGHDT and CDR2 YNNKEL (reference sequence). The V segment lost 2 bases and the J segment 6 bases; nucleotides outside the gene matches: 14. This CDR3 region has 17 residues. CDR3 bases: TGTGCCAGCAGCCAATCTGGGGACTTAGCGGGAGCGTTCGAGCAGTACTTC. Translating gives CASSQSGDLAGAFEQYF.

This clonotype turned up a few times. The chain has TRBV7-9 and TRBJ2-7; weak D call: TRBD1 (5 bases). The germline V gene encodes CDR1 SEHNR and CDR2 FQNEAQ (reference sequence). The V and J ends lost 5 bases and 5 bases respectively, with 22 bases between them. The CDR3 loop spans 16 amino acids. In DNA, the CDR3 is TGTGCCAGCAGCCGTTTGGTTGGAACAGGATCCCACGAGCAGTACTTC. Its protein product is CASSRLVGTGSHEQYF. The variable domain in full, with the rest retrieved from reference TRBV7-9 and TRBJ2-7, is DTGVSQNPRHKITKRGQNVTFRCDPISEHNRLYWYRQTLGQGPEFLTYFQNEAQLEKSRLLSDRFSAERPKGSFSTLEIQRTEQGDSAMYLCASSRLVGTGSHEQYFGPGTRLTVT.

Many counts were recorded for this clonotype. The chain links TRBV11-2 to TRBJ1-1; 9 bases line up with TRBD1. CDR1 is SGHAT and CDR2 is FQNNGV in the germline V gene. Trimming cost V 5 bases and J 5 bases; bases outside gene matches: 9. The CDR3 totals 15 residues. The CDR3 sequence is CASSERGTGRTEAFF. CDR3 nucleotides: TGTGCCAGCAGCGAACGCGGGACAGGGAGGACTGAAGCTTTCTTT.

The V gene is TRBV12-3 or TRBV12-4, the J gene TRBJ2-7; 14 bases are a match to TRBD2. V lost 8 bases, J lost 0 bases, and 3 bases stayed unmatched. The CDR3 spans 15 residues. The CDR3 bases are TGTGCCAGCGGACTAGCGGGGGGATCCTCCTACGAGCAGTACTTC. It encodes CASGLAGGSSYEQYF.

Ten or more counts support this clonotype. CDR3 loop: CASSYGGETQYF. CDR3 DNA: TGTGCCAGCAGTTACGGAGGAGAGACCCAGTACTTC. This rearrangement joins TRBV6-6 to TRBJ2-5; possible D gene TRBD2, 5 bases. Trimming stripped 2 bases from V and 4 bases from J, with 5 bases between. CDR1 and CDR2 (germline): MNHNY, SVGAGI (reference sequence). The CDR3 spans 12 residues.

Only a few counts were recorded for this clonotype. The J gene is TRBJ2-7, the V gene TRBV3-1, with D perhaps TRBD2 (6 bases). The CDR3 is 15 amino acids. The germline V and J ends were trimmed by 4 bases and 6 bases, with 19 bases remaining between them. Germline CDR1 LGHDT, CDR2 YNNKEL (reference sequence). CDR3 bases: TGTGCCAGCAGCCTTACTAGCCAACTGACGGGCGAGCAGTACTTC. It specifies CASSLTSQLTGEQYF.

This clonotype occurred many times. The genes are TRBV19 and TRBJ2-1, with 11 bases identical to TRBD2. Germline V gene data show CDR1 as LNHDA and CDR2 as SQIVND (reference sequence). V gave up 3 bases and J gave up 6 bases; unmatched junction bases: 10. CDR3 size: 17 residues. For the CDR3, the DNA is TGTGCCAGTAGTATCACTAGCGGGAGCTATGATTCCAATGAGCAGTTCTTC. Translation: CASSITSGSYDSNEQFF.

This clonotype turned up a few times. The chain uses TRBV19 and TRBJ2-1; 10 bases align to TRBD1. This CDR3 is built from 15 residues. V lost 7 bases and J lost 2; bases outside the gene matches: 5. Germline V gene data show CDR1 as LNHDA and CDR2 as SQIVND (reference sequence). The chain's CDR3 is CASTPDRGAYNEQFF. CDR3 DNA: TGTGCCAGTACCCCGGACAGGGGGGCCTACAATGAGCAGTTCTTC.

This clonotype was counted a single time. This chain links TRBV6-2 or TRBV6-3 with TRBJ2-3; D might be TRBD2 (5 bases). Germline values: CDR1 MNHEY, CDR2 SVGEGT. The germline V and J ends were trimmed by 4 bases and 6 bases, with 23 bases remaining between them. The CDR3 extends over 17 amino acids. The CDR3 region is CASSSLALWNPQDTQYF. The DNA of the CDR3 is TGTGCCAGCAGTTCCCTAGCTTTGTGGAACCCACAGGATACGCAGTATTTT.

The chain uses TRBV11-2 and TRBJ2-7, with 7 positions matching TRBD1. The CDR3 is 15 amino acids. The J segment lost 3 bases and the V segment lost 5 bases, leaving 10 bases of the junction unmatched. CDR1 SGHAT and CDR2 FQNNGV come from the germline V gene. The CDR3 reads CASSIHGTDNYEQYF. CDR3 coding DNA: TGTGCCAGCAGCATACACGGGACAGACAACTACGAGCAGTACTTC. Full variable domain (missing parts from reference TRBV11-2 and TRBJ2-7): EAGVAQSPRYKIIEKRQSVAFWCNPISGHATLYWYQQILGQGPKLLIQFQNNGVVDDSQLPKDRFSAERLKGVDSTLKIQPAKLEDSAVYLCASSIHGTDNYEQYFGPGTRLTVT.